What follows describes a single T cell receptor beta chain. Produced via immunoSEQ multiplex PCR; TCRdb's table is partial and in-frame only. The table includes around 160,000 clones, 92% detected once. The data were taken from a study of T cell responses to AZD1222 COVID-19 vaccine. V lost 4 bases and J lost 0, with 13 bases in between. This CDR3 comprises 15 residues. From germline, CDR1 is SGHVS and CDR2 FQNEAQ. The sequences come from peripheral blood, collected 28 days after the second AZD1222 dose. This TCR was recovered from an adult who received the AZD1222 COVID-19 vaccine. This chain uses TRBV7-8 with TRBJ2-7, with D possibly matching TRBD2 (7 bases). The CDR3 protein is CASSSFAGASYEQYF. As DNA, the CDR3 is TGTGCCAGCAGCTCTTTCGCGGGGGCCTCCTACGAGCAGTACTTC.